This T cell receptor beta chain derives from a study of cytomegalovirus exposure and HLA in healthy donors. On the study more broadly: The roughly 120 million unique TCR beta sequences, from 150 million to 200 million T cells, were found by an earlier analysis. Points from the study as a whole: In a later analysis, common viral pathogens appeared linked to several of the most significant clusters. The study found most TCR sequences rare, yet found some public TCRs in many donors.

Details on this clone: Its antigen is unidentified.

The PCR was carried out with 60 Vbeta primers and 13 Jbeta primers. Some clones are missing from TCRdb's copy, which holds only in-frame ones; the method was immunoSEQ multiplex PCR. The sample holds about 150,000 clones, 82% seen once. Sampled while nominally healthy, donors likely had unrecorded immune exposures. The CDR3 spans 15 residues. Unmatched junction bases numbered 6, after V lost 5 bases and J lost 2 bases. CDR1 is LNHDA and CDR2 is SQIVND in the germline V gene (reference sequence). The clonotype originates from a man aged 30 to 39 in good health and CMV-seropositive. The chain is built from TRBV19 and TRBJ1-5; 7 nucleotides agree with TRBD1. The sequenced sample consisted of PBMCs. CDR3 in amino acids: CASSDRVLGNQPQHF. DNA of the CDR3: TGTGCCAGTAGTGACAGGGTTTTGGGCAATCAGCCCCAGCATTTT.